One sample yielded the 20 T cell receptor beta chains listed below, sequenced in a study of CD8 T cells in Susac syndrome. Reverse transcription used about 0.45 to 1 ug RNA and random hexamers. TCRdb re-analysed the immunoSEQ multiplex PCR reads in MiXCR, keeping a single row per CDR3 protein. This table holds over 80,000 distinct CDR3 sequences, approximately 95% found once. Sequenced sample: CD8+ T cells from PBMCs. The receptors were sampled from a human donor in good health.

This rearrangement joins TRBV24-1 to TRBJ2-2, with D unclear. Germline V lookup: CDR1 KGHDR, CDR2 SFDVKD. V dropped 1 base and J dropped 5 bases, with 7 bases sitting between them. This CDR3 has 14 residues. In nucleotides, the CDR3 is TGTGCCACCAGTGATTTTGGCAGGACCGGGGAGCTGTTTTTT. Protein product: CATSDFGRTGELFF.

This clonotype was seen a single time. The rearrangement joins TRBV12-3 or TRBV12-4 to TRBJ1-1; D may be TRBD1 (5 bases). With 5 bases removed from V and 0 bases from J, the gap between germline ends came to 16 bases. CDR3 length equals 16 residues. CDR3 amino acids: CASSQAGQGMNTEAFF. CDR3 bases: TGTGCCAGCAGTCAAGCAGGGCAGGGCATGAACACTGAAGCTTTCTTT.

The table lists this clonotype with a few counts. V and J are TRBV7-8 and TRBJ2-7, with 7 bases lining up with TRBD1. Germline-derived CDR1 and CDR2 are SGHVS and FQNEAQ. V dropped 1 base and J dropped 6; count of bases not matched to a gene: 12. The CDR3 totals 16 residues. This chain's CDR3 is CASSLVQGVLWSEQYF. Written as DNA, the CDR3 is TGTGCCAGCAGCTTAGTCCAGGGGGTCCTCTGGAGCGAGCAGTACTTC.

This clonotype is a singleton in its sample. The chain recombines TRBV7-3 with TRBJ1-3, with 7 bases fitting TRBD1. Germline V gives CDR1 SGHTA, CDR2 FQGTGA. The CDR3 contains 18 residues. V was clipped by 3 bases and J by 1 base; unmatched bases: 12. In DNA form, the CDR3 reads TGTGCCAGCAGCTTGAATGGGACAGATACTAAGTCTGGAAACACCATATATTTT. It is translated as CASSLNGTDTKSGNTIYF.

CDR3 region: CSAPGRGITEAFF. As DNA, the CDR3 is TGCAGTGCCCCAGGGAGGGGGATCACTGAAGCTTTCTTT. This chain joins TRBV20-1 and TRBJ1-1, with D maybe TRBD1 (6 bases). V was shortened by 6 bases and J by 4 bases, with 15 bases between the two germline ends. CDR3 length: 13 residues. Germline lookup yields CDR1 DFQATT and CDR2 SNEGSKA (reference sequence).

The chain uses TRBV25-1 and TRBJ2-7; possibly TRBD1 or TRBD2 for D (5 bases each). Per the germline V gene, CDR1 is MGHDK and CDR2 is SYGVNS. V lost 4 bases, J lost 3 bases, and 7 bases lay in between. There are 12 residues in the CDR3. CDR3 nucleotides: TGTGCCAGCAGTGCTGGGGGCTACGAGCAGTACTTC. It specifies CASSAGGYEQYF.

The chain links TRBV7-9 to TRBJ2-7; 8 nucleotides match TRBD2. Trimming removed 6 bases from V and 2 bases from J; junction bases left unmatched: 3. This CDR3 is 13 amino acids long. Germline CDR1 reads SEHNR; CDR2 reads FQNEAQ (reference sequence). DNA for the CDR3: TGTGCCAGCAGTCGGCGGGAGGCCTACGAGCAGTACTTC. It codes for CASSRREAYEQYF. The full variable domain, with the rest looked up from reference TRBV7-9 and TRBJ2-7, is DTGVSQNPRHKITKRGQNVTFRCDPISEHNRLYWYRQTLGQGPEFLTYFQNEAQLEKSRLLSDRFSAERPKGSFSTLEIQRTEQGDSAMYLCASSRREAYEQYFGPGTRLTVT.

The chain carries TRBV11-2 and TRBJ1-3, with 9 bases that match TRBD1. The CDR3 contains 14 residues. Trimming at V came to 5 bases and at J to 5 bases, leaving 4 bases not matched to a gene. CDR1 SGHAT and CDR2 FQNNGV come from the germline V gene. The CDR3 DNA is TGTGCCAGCAGCCCCGGGACAGGGAGAAACACCATATATTTT. Its translation is CASSPGTGRNTIYF.

The chain has TRBV29-1 and TRBJ2-7, with 7 bases fitting TRBD2. Germline-derived CDR1 and CDR2 are SQVTM and ANQGSEA. The CDR3 runs to 14 residues. V shed 5 bases and J 3 bases; nucleotides not matched to a gene: 10. The CDR3, as DNA: TGCAGCGTTTTACGGCGGGGGTATTTCTACGAGCAGTACTTC. Its protein product is CSVLRRGYFYEQYF.

This rearrangement joins TRBV7-6 to TRBJ1-2, with D possibly matching TRBD1 (5 bases). Trimming took 1 base from V and 4 from J, leaving 10 bases between them. In germline, CDR1 is SGHVS, CDR2 FNYEAQ. This CDR3 spans 14 amino acids. The CDR3, as DNA: TGTGCCAGCAGCTTAGGGGGGAACCTCTATGGCTACACCTTC. Translated: CASSLGGNLYGYTF.

This rearrangement joins TRBV29-1 to TRBJ1-2, with TRBD1 as a possible D gene (5 bases). The CDR3 is made up of 12 amino acids. V was clipped by 4 bases and J by 3 bases, with 9 bases between them. Germline CDR1 and CDR2: SQVTM and ANQGSEA. CDR3 in DNA: TGCAGCGTTGGCGGGACGGACTATGGCTACACCTTC. This translates into CSVGGTDYGYTF.

V gene TRBV12-3 or TRBV12-4 combines with J gene TRBJ2-5; D ambiguous. Trimming left V 5 bases short and J 6 bases short, with 19 bases between. The CDR3 spans 15 residues. The CDR3 DNA follows: TGTGCCAGCAGTACCCATTCGCTGTCCTGGCAGACCCAGTACTTC. Amino acid sequence: CASSTHSLSWQTQYF.

This clonotype was found once. The V gene is TRBV6-5, the J gene TRBJ2-7; D perhaps matches TRBD1 (6 bases). Germline loops: CDR1 MNHEY, CDR2 SVGAGI. The V end was cut by 0 bases, the J end by 3 bases, with 9 bases between. The CDR3 runs 14 residues. DNA for the CDR3: TGTGCCAGCAGTTACTCGGGACATTACTACGAGCAGTACTTC. It yields the protein CASSYSGHYYEQYF.

The chain links TRBV13 to TRBJ2-5; D might be TRBD1 (6 bases). The V gene's germline CDR1 is PRHDT and CDR2 FYEKMQ (reference sequence). The CDR3 contains 15 residues. V lost 0 bases, J lost 5 bases, and 13 bases lay in between. The CDR3 reads CASSLGPRGGETQYF. DNA of the CDR3: TGTGCCAGCAGCTTAGGGCCCCGAGGGGGTGAGACCCAGTACTTC.

This chain links TRBV7-8 with TRBJ1-6; a possible D gene is TRBD1 (5 bases). CDR1 and CDR2 (germline): SGHVS, FQNEAQ. V dropped 5 bases and J dropped 9 bases, with 11 bases sitting between them. The CDR3 totals 13 residues. The CDR3 protein is CASSPGTGSPLHF. The CDR3 region has the DNA TGTGCCAGCAGCCCCGGAACAGGTTCACCCCTCCACTTT.

The chain uses TRBV6-6 and TRBJ1-5; D uncertain. The germline V and J ends were trimmed by 8 bases and 5 bases, with 19 bases remaining between them. The V gene's germline CDR1 is MNHNY and CDR2 SVGAGI (reference sequence). The CDR3 extends over 15 amino acids. This CDR3 reads CASGRGSMADQPQHF. In DNA form, the CDR3 reads TGTGCCAGCGGTAGAGGGTCGATGGCGGATCAGCCCCAGCATTTT.

This rearrangement joins TRBV20-1 to TRBJ2-7, with 13 nucleotides matching TRBD2. The CDR3 spans 13 residues. The V and J ends lost 6 bases and 9 bases, in that order; junction bases with no gene match: 8. CDR1 DFQATT and CDR2 SNEGSKA come from the germline V gene (reference sequence). The CDR3 region is CSARLAGGPRQYF. The CDR3 DNA follows: TGCAGTGCCCGACTAGCGGGGGGCCCTAGGCAGTACTTC.

This rearrangement joins TRBV28 to TRBJ2-7, with 8 bases identical to TRBD1. The CDR3 contains 15 residues. The germline V gene encodes CDR1 MDHEN and CDR2 SYDVKM. V lost 6 bases to trimming and J lost 1 base; unmatched junction nucleotides: 8. The CDR3 sequence is CASRDPRDRSYEQYF. For the CDR3, the DNA is TGTGCCAGCAGGGATCCCCGGGACAGGTCCTACGAGCAGTACTTC.

This sequence joins TRBV25-1 and TRBJ2-7, with D possibly called TRBD1 or TRBD2 (5 bases each). Germline assignment: CDR1 MGHDK and CDR2 SYGVNS. Trimming shortened V by 4 bases and J by 3 bases, and 10 bases separated the two germline ends. The CDR3 has 13 amino acids. CDR3 loop: CASSGGGGYEQYF. In DNA, the CDR3 is TGTGCCAGCAGTGGGGGTGGGGGCTACGAGCAGTACTTC.

The J gene is TRBJ1-1, the V gene TRBV4-1; 7 bases match TRBD1. This CDR3 contains 14 residues. Unmatched junction bases numbered 6, after V lost 4 bases and J lost 4 bases. Germline lookup yields CDR1 MGHRA and CDR2 YSYEKL. CDR3 DNA sequence: TGCGCCAGCAGCCCACAAGACAGGGCCACTGAAGCTTTCTTT. It is translated as CASSPQDRATEAFF.